This T cell receptor beta chain was identified in a study of T cell changes during pregnancy in multiple sclerosis. The CDR3 is 15 residues long. V lost 6 bases, J lost 3 bases, and 7 bases stayed unmatched. CDR1 and CDR2 (germline): MGHDK, SYGVNS. Clones were read by immunoSEQ multiplex PCR, and TCRdb kept only the in-frame ones, dropping some. Of 45,000 to 70,000 clones listed, about 91% are singletons. The sequences come from CD4+ T cells from peripheral blood mononuclear cells, collected in the second trimester of pregnancy. The receptor's source is a female donor with multiple sclerosis, enrolled in a pregnancy study. This sequence joins TRBV25-1 and TRBJ2-2, with 7 bases that match TRBD1. Written as DNA, the CDR3 is TGTGCCAGCAGGGGATTAGGGACAGACACCGGGGAGCTGTTTTTT. Residues: CASRGLGTDTGELFF.